This T cell receptor (beta chain) was sequenced during a study of T cell responses to AZD1222 COVID-19 vaccine. The study's findings and limits: Among the donors, most were white British and more were female, and clonal diversity was possibly underestimated.

Of note for this clone: Its specificity is not known.

Using immunoSEQ multiplex PCR, the repertoire was profiled, and TCRdb retains in-frame clones only, with some absent. The table lists over 130,000 clones. V shed 3 bases and J 5 bases; nucleotides not matched to a gene: 7. The CDR3 loop spans 14 amino acids. Germline values: CDR1 GTSNPN, CDR2 SVGIG (reference sequence). The clonotype was recovered from an adult in good health. The sequenced material came from peripheral blood. V and J are TRBV30 and TRBJ1-2; 9 nucleotides agree with TRBD1. The DNA for the CDR3 is TGTGCCTGGAGAATACAGGGGGCTTTTTATGGCTACACCTTC. Protein sequence: CAWRIQGAFYGYTF.